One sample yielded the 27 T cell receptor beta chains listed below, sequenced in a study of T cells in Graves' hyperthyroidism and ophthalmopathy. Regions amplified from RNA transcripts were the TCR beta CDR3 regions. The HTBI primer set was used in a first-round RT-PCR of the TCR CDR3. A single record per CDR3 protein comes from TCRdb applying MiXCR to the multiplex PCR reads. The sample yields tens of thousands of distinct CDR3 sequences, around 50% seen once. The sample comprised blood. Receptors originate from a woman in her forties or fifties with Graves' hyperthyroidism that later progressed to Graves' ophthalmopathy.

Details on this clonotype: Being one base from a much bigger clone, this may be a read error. The CDR3 region is CASSPGLARYNEQFF. DNA for the CDR3: TGTGCCAGCTCACCAGGACTAGCGCGATACAATGAGCAGTTCTTC. V is TRBV4-2 and J is TRBJ2-1; 9 bases match TRBD2. This CDR3 contains 15 residues. V lost 8 bases to trimming and J lost 4 bases; unmatched junction nucleotides: 9. Germline loops: CDR1 LGHNA, CDR2 YNFKEQ.

CDR3 in amino acids: CASRAGTPYEQYF. For the CDR3, the DNA is TGTGCCAGCAGAGCCGGGACCCCCTACGAGCAGTACTTC. The chain recombines TRBV9 with TRBJ2-7; D tentatively fits TRBD1 or TRBD2 (5 bases each). Trimming removed 5 bases at V and 2 bases at J, with 11 bases between. Germline CDR1 SGDLS, CDR2 YYNGEE. The CDR3 is 13 amino acids.

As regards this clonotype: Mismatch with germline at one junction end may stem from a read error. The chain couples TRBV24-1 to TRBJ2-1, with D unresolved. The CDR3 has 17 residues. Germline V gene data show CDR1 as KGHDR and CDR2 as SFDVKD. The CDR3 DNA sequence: TGTGCCACCAGTTTAGGCGGTAGTTATACCTCCCACAATGAGCAGTTCTTC. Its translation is CATSLGGSYTSHNEQFF.

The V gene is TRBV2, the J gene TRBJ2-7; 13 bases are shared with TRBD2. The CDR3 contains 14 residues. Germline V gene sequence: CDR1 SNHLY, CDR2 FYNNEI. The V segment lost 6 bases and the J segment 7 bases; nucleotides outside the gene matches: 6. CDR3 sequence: CASRQPGLAGEQYF. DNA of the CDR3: TGTGCCAGCAGACAACCGGGACTAGCGGGAGAGCAGTACTTC.

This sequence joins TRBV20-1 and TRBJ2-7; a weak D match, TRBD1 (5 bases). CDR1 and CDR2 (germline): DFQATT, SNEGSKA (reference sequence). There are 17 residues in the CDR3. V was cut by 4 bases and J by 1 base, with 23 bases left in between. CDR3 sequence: CSAIASTRDSISYEQYF. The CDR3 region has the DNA TGCAGTGCTATTGCAAGCACGAGAGACAGTATATCCTACGAGCAGTACTTC.

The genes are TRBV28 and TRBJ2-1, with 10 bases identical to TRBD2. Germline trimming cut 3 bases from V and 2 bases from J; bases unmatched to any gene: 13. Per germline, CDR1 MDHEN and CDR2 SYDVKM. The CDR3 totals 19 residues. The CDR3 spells CASSFNPASGSPTYNEQFF. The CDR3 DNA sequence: TGTGCCAGCAGTTTTAATCCCGCTAGCGGGAGCCCCACCTACAATGAGCAGTTCTTC.

CDR3 coding DNA: TGTGCCAGCAGCCCGACAGGGGCCGGAGTGTACGAGCAGTACTTC. As protein: CASSPTGAGVYEQYF. The chain employs TRBV5-5 and TRBJ2-7; TRBD1 aligns across 8 bases. Looked up from germline, CDR1 is SGHKS and CDR2 is YYEKEE (reference sequence). The CDR3 has 15 amino acids. Losses at the gene ends were 4 bases for V and 4 bases for J; bases not matched to a gene: 10.

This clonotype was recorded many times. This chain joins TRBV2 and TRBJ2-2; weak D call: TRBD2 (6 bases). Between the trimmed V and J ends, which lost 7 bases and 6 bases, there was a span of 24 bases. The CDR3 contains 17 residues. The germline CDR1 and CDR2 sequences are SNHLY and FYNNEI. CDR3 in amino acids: CASTETRSTFGAGELFF. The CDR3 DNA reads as TGTGCCAGCACCGAGACTAGAAGTACTTTCGGTGCCGGGGAGCTGTTTTTT.

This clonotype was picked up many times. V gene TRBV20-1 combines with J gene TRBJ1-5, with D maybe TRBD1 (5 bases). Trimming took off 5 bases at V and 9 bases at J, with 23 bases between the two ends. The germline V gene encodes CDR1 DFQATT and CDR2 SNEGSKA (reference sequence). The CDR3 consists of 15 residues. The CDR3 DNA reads TGCAGTGCTCCGAGATCACAACGGGGCGTGGGGCCCCAGCATTTT. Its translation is CSAPRSQRGVGPQHF.

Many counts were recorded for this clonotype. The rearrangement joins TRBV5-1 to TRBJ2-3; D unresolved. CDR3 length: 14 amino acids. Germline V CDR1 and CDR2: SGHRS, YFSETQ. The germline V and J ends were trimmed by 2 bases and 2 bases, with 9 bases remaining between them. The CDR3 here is CASSFGNPTDTQYF. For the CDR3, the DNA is TGCGCCAGCAGCTTCGGAAACCCCACAGATACGCAGTATTTT.

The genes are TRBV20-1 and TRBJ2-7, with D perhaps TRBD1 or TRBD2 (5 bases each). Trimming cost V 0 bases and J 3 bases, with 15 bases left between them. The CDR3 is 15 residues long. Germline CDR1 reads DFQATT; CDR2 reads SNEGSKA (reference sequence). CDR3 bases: TGCAGTGCTAGAGATGGGGGTGGCAGCAACTACGAGCAGTACTTC. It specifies CSARDGGGSNYEQYF.

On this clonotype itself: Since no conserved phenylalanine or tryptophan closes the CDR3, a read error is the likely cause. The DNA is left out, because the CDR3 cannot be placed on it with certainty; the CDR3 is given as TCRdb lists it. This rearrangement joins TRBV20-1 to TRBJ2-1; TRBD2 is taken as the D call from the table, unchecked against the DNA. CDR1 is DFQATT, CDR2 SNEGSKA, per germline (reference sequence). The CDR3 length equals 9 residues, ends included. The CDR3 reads CSARDSRTS.

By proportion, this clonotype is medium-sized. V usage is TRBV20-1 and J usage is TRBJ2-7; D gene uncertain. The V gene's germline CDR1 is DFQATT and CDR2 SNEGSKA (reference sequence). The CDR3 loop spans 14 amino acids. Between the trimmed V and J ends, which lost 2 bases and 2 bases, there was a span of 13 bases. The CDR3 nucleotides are TGCAGTGCTAGATCACTCCCAAATCCCTACGAGCAGTACTTC. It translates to CSARSLPNPYEQYF.

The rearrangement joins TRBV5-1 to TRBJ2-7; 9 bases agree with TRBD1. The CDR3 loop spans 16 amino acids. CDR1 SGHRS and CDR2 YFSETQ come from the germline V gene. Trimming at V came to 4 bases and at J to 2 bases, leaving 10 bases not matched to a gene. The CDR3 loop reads CASSEGQGQETYEQYF. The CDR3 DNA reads TGCGCCAGCAGCGAGGGACAGGGACAGGAGACCTACGAGCAGTACTTC.

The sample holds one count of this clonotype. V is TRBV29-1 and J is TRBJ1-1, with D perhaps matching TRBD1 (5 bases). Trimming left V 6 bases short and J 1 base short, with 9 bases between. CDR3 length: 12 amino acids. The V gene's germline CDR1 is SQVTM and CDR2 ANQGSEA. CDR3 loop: CSVGTRNTEAFF. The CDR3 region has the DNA TGCAGCGTAGGGACGCGGAACACTGAAGCTTTCTTT.

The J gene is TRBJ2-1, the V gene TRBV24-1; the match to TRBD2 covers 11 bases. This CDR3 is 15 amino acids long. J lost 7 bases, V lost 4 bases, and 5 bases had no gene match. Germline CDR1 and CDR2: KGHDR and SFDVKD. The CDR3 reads CATSDPGLAGNEQFF. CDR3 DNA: TGTGCCACCAGTGACCCAGGACTAGCGGGTAATGAGCAGTTCTTC.

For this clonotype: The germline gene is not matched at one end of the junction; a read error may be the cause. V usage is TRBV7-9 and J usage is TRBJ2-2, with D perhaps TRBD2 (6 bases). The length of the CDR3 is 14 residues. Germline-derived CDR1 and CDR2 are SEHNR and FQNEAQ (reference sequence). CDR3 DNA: TGTGCCAGCAGCTTAGCGGGGGACCCCGGGGGGCTGTTTTTT. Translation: CASSLAGDPGGLFF. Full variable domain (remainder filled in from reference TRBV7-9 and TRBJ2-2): DTGVSQNPRHKITKRGQNVTFRCDPISEHNRLYWYRQTLGQGPEFLTYFQNEAQLEKSRLLSDRFSAERPKGSFSTLEIQRTEQGDSAMYLCASSLAGDPGGLFFGEGSRLTVL.

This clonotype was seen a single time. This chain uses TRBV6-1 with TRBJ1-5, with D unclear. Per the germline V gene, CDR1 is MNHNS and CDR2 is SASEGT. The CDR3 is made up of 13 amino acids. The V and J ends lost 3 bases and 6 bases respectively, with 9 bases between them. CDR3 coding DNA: TGTGCCAGCAGTGAGGCGGGATTTCAGCCCCAGCATTTT. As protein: CASSEAGFQPQHF.

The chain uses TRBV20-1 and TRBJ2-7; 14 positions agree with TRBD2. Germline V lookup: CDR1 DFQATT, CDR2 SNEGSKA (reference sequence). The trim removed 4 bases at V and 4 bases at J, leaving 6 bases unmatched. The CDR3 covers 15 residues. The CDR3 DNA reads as TGCAGTGCTACGGGACTAGCGGGAGATTATTACGAGCAGTACTTC. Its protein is CSATGLAGDYYEQYF.

The chain's CDR3 is CSARDNNGAGFLFF. The CDR3 DNA reads TGCAGTGCTAGAGATAACAATGGCGCAGGGTTTTTGTTTTTT. This rearrangement joins TRBV20-1 to TRBJ1-4, with a weak D call TRBD1 (5 bases). This CDR3 is built from 14 residues. Germline CDR1 reads DFQATT; CDR2 reads SNEGSKA (reference sequence). V lost 0 bases to trimming and J lost 15 bases, with 20 bases between them.

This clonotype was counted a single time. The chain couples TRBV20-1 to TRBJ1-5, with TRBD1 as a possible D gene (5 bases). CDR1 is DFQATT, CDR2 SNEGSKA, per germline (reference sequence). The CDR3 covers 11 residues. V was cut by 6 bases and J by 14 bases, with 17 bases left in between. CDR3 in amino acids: CSATVVGVEHF. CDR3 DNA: TGCAGTGCGACAGTAGTCGGAGTTGAGCATTTT.

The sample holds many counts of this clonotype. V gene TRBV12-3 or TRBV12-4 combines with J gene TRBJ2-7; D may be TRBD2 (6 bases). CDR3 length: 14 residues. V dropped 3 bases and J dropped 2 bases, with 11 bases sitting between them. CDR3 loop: CASSFGGAAYEQYF. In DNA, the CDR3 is TGTGCCAGCAGTTTTGGAGGGGCTGCCTACGAGCAGTACTTC.

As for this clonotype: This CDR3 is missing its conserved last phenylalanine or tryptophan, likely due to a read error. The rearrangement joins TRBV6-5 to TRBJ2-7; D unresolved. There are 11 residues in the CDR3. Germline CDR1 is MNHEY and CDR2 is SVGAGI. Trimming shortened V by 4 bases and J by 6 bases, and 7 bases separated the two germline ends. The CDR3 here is CASSSTTEQYI. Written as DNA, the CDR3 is TGTGCCAGCAGTTCCACAACCGAGCAGTACATC.

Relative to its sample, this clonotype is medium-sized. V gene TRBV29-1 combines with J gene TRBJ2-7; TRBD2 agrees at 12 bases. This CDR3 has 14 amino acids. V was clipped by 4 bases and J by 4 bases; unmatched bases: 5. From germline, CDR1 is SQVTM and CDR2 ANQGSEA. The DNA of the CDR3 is TGCAGCGTTGCCCCGGGACTAGCGGGTTACGAGCAGTACTTC. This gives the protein CSVAPGLAGYEQYF.

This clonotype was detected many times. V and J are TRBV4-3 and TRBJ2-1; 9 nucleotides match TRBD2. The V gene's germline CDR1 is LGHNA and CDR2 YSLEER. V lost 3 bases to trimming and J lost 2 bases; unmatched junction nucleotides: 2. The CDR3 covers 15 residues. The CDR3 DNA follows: TGCGCCAGCAGCCAGACTAGCGGAACCTACAATGAGCAGTTCTTC. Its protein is CASSQTSGTYNEQFF.

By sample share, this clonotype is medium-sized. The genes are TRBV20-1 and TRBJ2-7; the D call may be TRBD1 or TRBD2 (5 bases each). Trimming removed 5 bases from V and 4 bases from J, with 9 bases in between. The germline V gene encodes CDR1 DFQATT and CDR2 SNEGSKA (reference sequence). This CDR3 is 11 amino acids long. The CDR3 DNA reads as TGCAGTGCTTTCGGGGCTTACGAGCAGTACTTC. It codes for CSAFGAYEQYF.

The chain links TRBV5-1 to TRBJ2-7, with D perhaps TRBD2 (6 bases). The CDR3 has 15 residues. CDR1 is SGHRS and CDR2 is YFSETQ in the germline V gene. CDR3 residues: CASGTERVGRYEQYF. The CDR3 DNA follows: TGCGCTAGCGGCACTGAAAGGGTGGGGCGGTACGAGCAGTACTTC. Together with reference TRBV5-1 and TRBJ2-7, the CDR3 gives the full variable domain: KAGVTQTPRYLIKTRGQQVTLSCSPISGHRSVSWYQQTPGQGLQFLFEYFSETQRNKGNFPGRFSGRQFSNSRSEMNVSTLELGDSALYLCASGTERVGRYEQYFGPGTRLTVT.